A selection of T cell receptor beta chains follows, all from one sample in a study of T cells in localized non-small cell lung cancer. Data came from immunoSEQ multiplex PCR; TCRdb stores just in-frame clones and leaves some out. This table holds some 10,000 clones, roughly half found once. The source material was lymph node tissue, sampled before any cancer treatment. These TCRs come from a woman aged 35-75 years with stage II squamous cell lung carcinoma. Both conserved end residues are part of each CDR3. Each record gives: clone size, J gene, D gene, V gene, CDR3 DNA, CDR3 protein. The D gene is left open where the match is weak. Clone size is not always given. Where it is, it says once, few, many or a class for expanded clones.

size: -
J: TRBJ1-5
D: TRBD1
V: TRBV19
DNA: TGTGCCAGTAGTACCGGACAGGGGGGTCAGCCCCAGCATTTT
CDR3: CASSTGQGGQPQHF

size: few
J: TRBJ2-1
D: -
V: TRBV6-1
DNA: TGTGCCAGCAGTGAACTTCGCTCGGTTCGAGGGAATGAGCAGTTCTTC
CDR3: CASSELRSVRGNEQFF

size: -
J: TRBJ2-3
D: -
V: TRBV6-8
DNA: TGTGCCAGCAGACATACGGGGGCTGGCACAGATACGCAGTATTTT
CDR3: CASRHTGAGTDTQYF

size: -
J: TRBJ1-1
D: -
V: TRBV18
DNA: TGTGCCAGCTCACCACTTCCGGAGAACACTGAAGCTTTCTTT
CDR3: CASSPLPENTEAFF

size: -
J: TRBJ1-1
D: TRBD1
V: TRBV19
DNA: TGTGCCAGTAGGCCTTCCTCGGCACAGGGGAATCCTGAAGCTTTCTTT
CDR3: CASRPSSAQGNPEAFF

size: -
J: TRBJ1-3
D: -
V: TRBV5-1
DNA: TGCGCCAGCAGCGATGTCCGGAACTCTGGAAACACCATATATTTT
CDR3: CASSDVRNSGNTIYF

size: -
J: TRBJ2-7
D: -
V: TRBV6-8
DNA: TGTGCCAGCAGCCAAGCCGGTGGCTCCTACGAGCAGTACTTC
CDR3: CASSQAGGSYEQYF

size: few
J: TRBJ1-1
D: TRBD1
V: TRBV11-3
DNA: TGTGCCAGCAGCTCGGGACAGATGAACACTGAAGCTTTCTTT
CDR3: CASSSGQMNTEAFF

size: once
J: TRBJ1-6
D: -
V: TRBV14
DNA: TGTGCCAGCAGCCAAGATAATTCACCCCTCCACTTT
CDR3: CASSQDNSPLHF

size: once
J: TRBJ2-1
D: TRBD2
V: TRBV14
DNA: TGTGCCAGCAGCCTAGCGGGGGGACCCCTAAATGAGCAGTTCTTC
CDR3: CASSLAGGPLNEQFF

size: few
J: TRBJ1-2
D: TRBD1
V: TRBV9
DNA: TGTGCCAGCAGCGTAATGGGACAGGGGAATGGCTACACCTTC
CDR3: CASSVMGQGNGYTF

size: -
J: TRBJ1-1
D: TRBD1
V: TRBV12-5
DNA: TGTGCTAGTGCCAGAACAGGGGACACTGAAGCTTTCTTT
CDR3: CASARTGDTEAFF

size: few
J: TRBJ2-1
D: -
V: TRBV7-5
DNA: TGTGCTAGCAGCCCAACTAGTAGTTCCTACAATGAGCAGTTCTTC
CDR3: CASSPTSSSYNEQFF

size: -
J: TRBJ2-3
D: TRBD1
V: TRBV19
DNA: TGTGCCAGCCTAGGCTTCCGGGACAGTTTAACAGATACGCAGTATTTT
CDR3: CASLGFRDSLTDTQYF

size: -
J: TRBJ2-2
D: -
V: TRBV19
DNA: TGTGCCAGTAGCTCAAAGGACAGATTCACCGGGGAGCTGTTTTTT
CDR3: CASSSKDRFTGELFF

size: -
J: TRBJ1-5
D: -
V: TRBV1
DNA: TGCGCCAGCAGCCAGGGGGAATGGCGGCCCCAGCATTTT
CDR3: CASSQGEWRPQHF

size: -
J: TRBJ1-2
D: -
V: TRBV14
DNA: TGTGCCAGCAGCCCACAGGGAAACTATGGCTACACCTTC
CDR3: CASSPQGNYGYTF

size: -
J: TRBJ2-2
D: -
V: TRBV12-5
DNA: TGTGCTAGTGGTTTGGAAGCCGGGACTAACACCGGGGAGCTGTTTTTT
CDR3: CASGLEAGTNTGELFF

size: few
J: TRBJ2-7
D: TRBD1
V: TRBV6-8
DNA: TGTGCCAGCACCAGGGACAGGACCTACGAGCAGTACTTC
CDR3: CASTRDRTYEQYF

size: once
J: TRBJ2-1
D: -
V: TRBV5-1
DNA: TGCGCCAGCAGCCGGGGAGGAGGCGCTTCCTACAATGAGCAGTTCTTC
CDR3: CASSRGGGASYNEQFF

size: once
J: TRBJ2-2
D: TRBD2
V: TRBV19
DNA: TGTGCCAGTAGTCCCCGTGGAGCGGGAGTAGGGAACACCGGGGAGCTGTTTTTT
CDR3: CASSPRGAGVGNTGELFF

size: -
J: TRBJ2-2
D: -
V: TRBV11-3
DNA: TGTGCCAGCAGGATTCGACAACAGAACACCGGGGAGCTGTTTTTT
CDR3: CASRIRQQNTGELFF

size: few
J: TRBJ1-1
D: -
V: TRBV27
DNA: TGTGCCAGTTTCGACGGGGGCTTGAACACTGAAGCTTTCTTT
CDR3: CASFDGGLNTEAFF

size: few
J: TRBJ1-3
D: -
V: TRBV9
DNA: TGTGCCAGCGGAAGCTCTGGAAACACCATATATTTT
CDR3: CASGSSGNTIYF

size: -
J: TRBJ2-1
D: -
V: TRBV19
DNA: TGTGCCAGTAGTATGCGGCAGCTCAATGAGCAGTTCTTC
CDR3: CASSMRQLNEQFF

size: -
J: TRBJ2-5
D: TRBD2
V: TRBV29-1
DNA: TGCAGCGTCAACCCGGGACTAGCGATACGGACCCAGTACTTC
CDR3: CSVNPGLAIRTQYF

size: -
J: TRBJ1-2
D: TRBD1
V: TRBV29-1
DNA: TGCAGCGTTGAAGACCGGGACAGGATTAACTATGGCTACACCTTC
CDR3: CSVEDRDRINYGYTF

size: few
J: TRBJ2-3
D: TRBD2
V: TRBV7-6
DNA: TGTGCCAGCAGCTTCGGACTAGCGGGCGGCACAGATACGCAGTATTTT
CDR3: CASSFGLAGGTDTQYF

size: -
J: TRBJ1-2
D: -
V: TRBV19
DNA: TGTGCCAGTAGTAGGGCGGATAACTATGGCTACACCTTC
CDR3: CASSRADNYGYTF

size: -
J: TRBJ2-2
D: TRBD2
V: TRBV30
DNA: TGTGCCTGGAGTGACGGGAGGGCCTCCGGGGAGCTGTTTTTT
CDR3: CAWSDGRASGELFF

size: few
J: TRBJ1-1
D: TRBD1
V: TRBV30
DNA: TGTGCCTGGAGGGCGGGACAGGGGAGCACTGAAGCTTTCTTT
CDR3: CAWRAGQGSTEAFF

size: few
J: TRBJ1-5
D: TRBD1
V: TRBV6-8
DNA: TGTGCCAGCAGTTTAGGACAGGAGAATCAGCCCCAGCATTTT
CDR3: CASSLGQENQPQHF

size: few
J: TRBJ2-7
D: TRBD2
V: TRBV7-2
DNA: TGTGCCAGCAGCCCCGTACGAGCGGGACGATTCTACGAGCAGTACTTC
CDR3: CASSPVRAGRFYEQYF

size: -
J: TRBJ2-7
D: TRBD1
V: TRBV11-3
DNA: TGTGCCAGCAGCTCCCAACCCTCGACAGGGAGCCACGAGCAGTACTTC
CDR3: CASSSQPSTGSHEQYF

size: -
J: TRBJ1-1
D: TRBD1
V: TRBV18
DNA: TGTGCCAGCACGACAGGGGTGAACACTGAAGCTTTCTTT
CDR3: CASTTGVNTEAFF

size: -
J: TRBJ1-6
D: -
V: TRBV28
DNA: TGTGCCAGCAGTTTGGCCACGAGCTCCTATAATTCACCCCTCCACTTT
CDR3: CASSLATSSYNSPLHF

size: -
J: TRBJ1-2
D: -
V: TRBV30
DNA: TGTGCCCGGGACCACCGGAACTATGGCTACACCTTC
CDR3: CARDHRNYGYTF